These 26 T cell receptor beta chains came from one sample sequenced in a study of OX40 agonist ivuxolimab in advanced cancers. Assay: immunoSEQ multiplex PCR; the TCRdb copy retains only in-frame clones and omits some. This table holds 65,000 to 85,000 clones, approximately 86% found once. This sample comprised CD4+ or CD8+ T cells sorted from blood, obtained in a trial of the OX40 agonist ivuxolimab. The receptor source for this set is an adult with an advanced solid tumor such as melanoma, head and neck, liver or kidney cancer.

The chain combines TRBV5-1 with TRBJ1-5; 7 bases map to TRBD1. Losses at the gene ends were 4 bases for V and 6 bases for J; bases not matched to a gene: 16. Germline CDR1 and CDR2: SGHRS and YFSETQ. The CDR3 runs to 17 residues. This CDR3 reads CASSRRPTGLGGQPQHF. The CDR3 nucleotides read TGCGCCAGCAGCCGACGCCCGACAGGGCTTGGAGGTCAGCCCCAGCATTTT.

This chain uses TRBV9 with TRBJ2-5, with no clear D. The CDR3 has 12 residues. The germline gives CDR1 SGDLS, CDR2 YYNGEE. Trimming took 0 bases from V and 0 from J, leaving 0 bases between them. CDR3 bases: TGTGCCAGCAGCGTAGACCAAGAGACCCAGTACTTC. This encodes CASSVDQETQYF.

In this sample, this clone turned up once. V usage is TRBV7-2 and J usage is TRBJ1-3; 7 bases agree with TRBD1. CDR1 and CDR2 (germline): SGHTA, FQGNSA. The trim removed 4 bases at V and 0 bases at J, leaving 12 bases unmatched. The CDR3 has 18 amino acids. The CDR3 DNA sequence: TGTGCCAGCAGCTCTCACATGACAGGGAGCTTCTCTGGAAACACCATATATTTT. Its protein product is CASSSHMTGSFSGNTIYF.

The chain uses TRBV7-6 and TRBJ2-7; the D gene is possibly TRBD1 (7 bases). Germline CDR1 and CDR2: SGHVS and FNYEAQ. The CDR3 spans 16 residues. Trimming left V 4 bases short and J 6 bases short, with 22 bases between. CDR3 in DNA: TGTGCCAGCAGCTCCCTTAGGGGAGGAGGGGGCTCCGAGCAGTACTTC. It yields the protein CASSSLRGGGGSEQYF. Variable domain in full (rest from reference TRBV7-6 and TRBJ2-7): GAGVSQSPRYKVTKRGQDVALRCDPISGHVSLYWYRQALGQGPEFLTYFNYEAQQDKSGLPNDRFSAERPEGSISTLTIQRTEQRDSAMYRCASSSLRGGGGSEQYFGPGTRLTVT.

The rearrangement uses TRBV28 and TRBJ2-7; no firm D call. Germline V lookup: CDR1 MDHEN, CDR2 SYDVKM. This CDR3 has 12 amino acids. V was pared by 8 bases and J by 0 bases, with 8 bases between. The CDR3 reads CASATGSYEQYF. CDR3 sequence (DNA): TGTGCCAGCGCCACGGGCTCCTACGAGCAGTACTTC. The complete variable domain, with remaining parts taken from reference TRBV28 and TRBJ2-7, reads DVKVTQSSRYLVKRTGEKVFLECVQDMDHENMFWYRQDPGLGLRLIYFSYDVKMKEKGDIPEGYSVSREKKERFSLILESASTNQTSMYLCASATGSYEQYFGPGTRLTVT.

Regarding this clone: Distinct nucleotide sequences in the sample also encode this CDR3. This chain connects TRBV15 to TRBJ2-2; D is perhaps TRBD1 or TRBD2 (6 bases each). In germline, CDR1 is LNHNV, CDR2 YYDKDF (reference sequence). The ends were cut back, 5 bases at V and 5 bases at J, with 12 bases in the middle. The CDR3 is made up of 14 amino acids. The CDR3 is CATSRGGNTGELFF. The CDR3 DNA sequence: TGTGCCACCAGCCGAGGGGGGAATACCGGGGAGCTGTTTTTT.

The chain employs TRBV9 and TRBJ2-5; D is unresolved. The CDR3 consists of 13 residues. Germline V CDR1 and CDR2: SGDLS, YYNGEE. The V gene lost 0 bases and the J gene lost 7 bases, with 10 bases spanning the gap. CDR3 amino acids: CASSVAPWGTQYF. In DNA form, the CDR3 reads TGTGCCAGCAGCGTAGCCCCGTGGGGGACCCAGTACTTC.

This clone was found once. V gene TRBV6-5 combines with J gene TRBJ2-1; TRBD2 matches at 15 bases. Trimming removed 6 bases from V and 9 bases from J; junction bases left unmatched: 6. Germline V gives CDR1 MNHEY, CDR2 SVGAGI. The CDR3 covers 15 residues. The CDR3 sequence is CASRIPGLAGGEQFF. CDR3 nucleotides: TGTGCCAGCAGAATACCGGGACTAGCGGGGGGTGAGCAGTTCTTC.

The J gene is TRBJ1-1, the V gene TRBV5-1, with a weak D call TRBD1 (5 bases). The ends were cut back, 2 bases at V and 1 base at J, with 9 bases in the middle. The CDR3 runs 14 residues. Germline V gives CDR1 SGHRS, CDR2 YFSETQ. The CDR3 coding sequence is TGCGCCAGCAGCTTCCGTGACAGGAACACTGAAGCTTTCTTT. It codes for CASSFRDRNTEAFF. Supplemented by reference TRBV5-1 and TRBJ1-1, the full variable domain reads KAGVTQTPRYLIKTRGQQVTLSCSPISGHRSVSWYQQTPGQGLQFLFEYFSETQRNKGNFPGRFSGRQFSNSRSEMNVSTLELGDSALYLCASSFRDRNTEAFFGQGTRLTVV.

The table lists this clone with a count of one. This rearrangement joins TRBV5-6 to TRBJ1-1; D is perhaps TRBD1 (5 bases). Trimming stripped 4 bases from V and 2 bases from J, with 9 bases between. The CDR3 loop spans 13 amino acids. Germline V gene data show CDR1 as SGHDT and CDR2 as YYEEEE. CDR3 region: CASSGAPNTEAFF. The DNA of the CDR3 is TGTGCCAGCAGCGGGGCCCCAAACACTGAAGCTTTCTTT.

This chain uses TRBV9 with TRBJ2-3, with D tentatively TRBD2 (6 bases). The CDR3 sequence is 14 residues long. Germline V gene lookup returns CDR1 SGDLS and CDR2 YYNGEE. Trimming pared 2 bases from V and 0 bases from J, leaving 7 bases between. CDR3 sequence reads: CASSVGGSTDTQYF. DNA for the CDR3: TGTGCCAGCAGCGTCGGGGGAAGCACAGATACGCAGTATTTT.

The chain recombines TRBV30 with TRBJ2-2; D may be TRBD2 (7 bases). The CDR3 runs to 17 residues. Germline CDR1 is GTSNPN and CDR2 is SVGIG (reference sequence). Trimming took off 3 bases at V and 0 bases at J, with 17 bases between the two ends. The CDR3 region is CAWSPSGRGTNTGELFF. CDR3 bases: TGTGCCTGGAGCCCCTCGGGGAGGGGGACGAACACCGGGGAGCTGTTTTTT.

The chain recombines TRBV5-1 with TRBJ1-1; tentatively, D is TRBD1 (6 bases). The germline gives CDR1 SGHRS, CDR2 YFSETQ. V lost 4 bases and J lost 5, with 15 bases in between. This CDR3 is built from 14 residues. CDR3: CASSRRGAGTEAFF. The DNA of the CDR3 is TGCGCCAGCAGCCGGCGGGGGGCTGGAACTGAAGCTTTCTTT.

The chain employs TRBV4-2 and TRBJ1-2; 9 nucleotides agree with TRBD1. Germline CDR1 is LGHNA and CDR2 is YNFKEQ. The CDR3 extends over 17 amino acids. The ends lost 3 bases at V and 6 bases at J; junction bases unmatched: 14. The CDR3 DNA is TGTGCCAGCAGCCACCCCTTACCGGGACAGGGTGAGAATGGCTACACCTTC. Translation gives CASSHPLPGQGENGYTF.

The gene calls are TRBV5-1 and TRBJ2-2; no firm D call. Trimming left V 3 bases short and J 3 bases short, with 6 bases between. CDR1 and CDR2 (germline): SGHRS, YFSETQ. The CDR3 runs 13 residues. The CDR3 loop reads CASSYDDTGELFF. The CDR3 bases are TGCGCCAGCAGCTATGACGACACCGGGGAGCTGTTTTTT.

This chain joins TRBV7-3 and TRBJ2-2, with 10 bases matching TRBD2. This CDR3 contains 15 residues. Germline V gene data show CDR1 as SGHTA and CDR2 as FQGTGA. V was clipped by 3 bases and J by 4 bases; unmatched bases: 2. The CDR3 DNA reads as TGTGCCAGCAGCTTGAGGACTAGCGGCACCGGGGAGCTGTTTTTT. Translated, it gives CASSLRTSGTGELFF.

The chain uses TRBV4-1 and TRBJ2-3, with TRBD2 matching over 12 bases. The CDR3 spans 15 residues. The V segment lost 1 base and the J segment 7 bases; nucleotides outside the gene matches: 3. Germline V gives CDR1 MGHRA, CDR2 YSYEKL. The CDR3 protein is CASSQGLAGGYTQYF. The CDR3 region has the DNA TGCGCCAGCAGCCAAGGTCTAGCGGGGGGGTATACGCAGTATTTT.

This chain links TRBV28 with TRBJ2-7, with 11 bases aligning to TRBD1. The trim removed 4 bases at V and 7 bases at J, leaving 9 bases unmatched. The CDR3 covers 15 residues. Germline V gene data show CDR1 as MDHEN and CDR2 as SYDVKM. CDR3 in amino acids: CASSSYGQGANEQYF. CDR3 in DNA: TGTGCCAGCAGTTCCTATGGACAGGGGGCAAATGAGCAGTACTTC.

V gene TRBV7-9 combines with J gene TRBJ1-3; D is ambiguous. This CDR3 is 15 amino acids long. V was clipped by 4 bases and J by 0 bases, with 10 bases between them. From germline, CDR1 is SEHNR and CDR2 FQNEAQ (reference sequence). This CDR3 reads CASSSGLSSGNTIYF. In DNA, the CDR3 is TGTGCCAGCAGCTCTGGTCTGAGCTCTGGAAACACCATATATTTT.

This chain uses TRBV11-2 with TRBJ2-1; no clear D. Germline lookup yields CDR1 SGHAT and CDR2 FQNNGV. V was pared by 8 bases and J by 0 bases, with 14 bases between. The CDR3 totals 15 residues. The CDR3 here is CASASELSSYNEQFF. In nucleotides, the CDR3 is TGTGCCAGCGCATCCGAATTGAGCTCCTACAATGAGCAGTTCTTC.

The gene calls are TRBV6-1 and TRBJ1-5, with D possibly matching TRBD1 (6 bases). V lost 3 bases and J lost 4, with 10 bases in between. The CDR3 is made up of 14 amino acids. The germline gives CDR1 MNHNS, CDR2 SASEGT. CDR3 amino acids: CASSDGGLNQPQHF. CDR3 in DNA: TGTGCCAGCAGTGATGGGGGGCTTAATCAGCCCCAGCATTTT.

This chain uses TRBV6-5 with TRBJ1-2, with no clear D. Germline loops: CDR1 MNHEY, CDR2 SVGAGI. Trimming cost V 6 bases and J 5 bases, with 16 bases left between them. The CDR3 is made up of 14 amino acids. For the CDR3, the DNA is TGTGCCAGCAGCCGACATCCCTCCGCTTATGGCTACACCTTC. This encodes CASSRHPSAYGYTF.

This clone occurred once. The chain employs TRBV6-1 and TRBJ2-5; 10 bases map to TRBD2. Trimming cost V 4 bases and J 4 bases; bases outside gene matches: 9. Per the germline V gene, CDR1 is MNHNS and CDR2 is SASEGT. The CDR3 is made up of 16 amino acids. The DNA for the CDR3 is TGTGCCAGCAGTGTAGCGGGGGGACAGAGGAGAGAGACCCAGTACTTC. This gives the protein CASSVAGGQRRETQYF.

The CDR3 loop reads CASSLAPHTTQETQYF. For the CDR3, the DNA is TGTGCCAGCAGCTTAGCGCCCCACACGACTCAAGAGACCCAGTACTTC. This rearrangement joins TRBV7-6 to TRBJ2-5; D unclear. In germline, CDR1 is SGHVS, CDR2 FNYEAQ. There are 16 residues in the CDR3. The V end was cut by 0 bases, the J end by 2 bases, with 13 bases between.

The rearrangement joins TRBV28 to TRBJ1-1; 9 bases agree with TRBD1. CDR3 length equals 14 residues. Germline assignment: CDR1 MDHEN and CDR2 SYDVKM. J lost 4 bases, V lost 6 bases, and 6 bases had no gene match. The CDR3 DNA is TGTGCCAGCAGCCCGGGACAGGGTTTCACTGAAGCTTTCTTT. Translating it yields CASSPGQGFTEAFF.

This clone has just one count. V and J are TRBV4-1 and TRBJ2-2; D perhaps matches TRBD2 (6 bases). Trimming stripped 3 bases from V and 2 bases from J, with 10 bases between. Germline V gene data show CDR1 as MGHRA and CDR2 as YSYEKL. This CDR3 comprises 15 residues. In DNA, the CDR3 is TGCGCCAGCAGCCAGTCCGGGACTAACACCGGGGAGCTGTTTTTT. Translating gives CASSQSGTNTGELFF.